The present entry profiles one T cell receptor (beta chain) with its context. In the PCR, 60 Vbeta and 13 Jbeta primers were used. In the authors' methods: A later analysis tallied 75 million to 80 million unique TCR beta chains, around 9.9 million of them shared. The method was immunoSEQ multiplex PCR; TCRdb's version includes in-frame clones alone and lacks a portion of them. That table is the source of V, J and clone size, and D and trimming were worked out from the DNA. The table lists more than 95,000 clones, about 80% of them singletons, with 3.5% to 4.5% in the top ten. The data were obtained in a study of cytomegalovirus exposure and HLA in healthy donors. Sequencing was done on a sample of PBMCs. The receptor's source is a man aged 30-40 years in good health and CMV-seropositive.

CDR3 amino acids: CASSLEAGNEQYF. CDR3 nucleotides: TGTGCCAGCAGCTTGGAGGCCGGCAACGAGCAGTACTTC. The chain couples TRBV7-9 to TRBJ2-7; D perhaps matches TRBD2 (5 bases). CDR1 is SEHNR, CDR2 FQNEAQ, per germline (reference sequence). Trimming shortened V by 3 bases and J by 5 bases, and 11 bases separated the two germline ends. The CDR3 covers 13 residues. The variable domain in full, with the rest retrieved from reference TRBV7-9 and TRBJ2-7, is DTGVSQNPRHKITKRGQNVTFRCDPISEHNRLYWYRQTLGQGPEFLTYFQNEAQLEKSRLLSDRFSAERPKGSFSTLEIQRTEQGDSAMYLCASSLEAGNEQYFGPGTRLTVT.